This T cell receptor (beta chain) is from a study of radiotherapy plus CTLA-4 blockade in lung cancer. Study at large: Objective response was observed in roughly 17% of patients, and disease control in roughly 31%. Notes on the study in general: In blood, early T cell clone dynamics reportedly predicted response best, together with interferon-beta. Clones derived from tumor TCRs expanded in blood after radiotherapy plus ipilimumab.

Those with chemo-refractory metastatic non-small-cell lung cancer were treated with focal radiation combined with CTLA-4 blockade using ipilimumab. Method: immunoSEQ multiplex PCR; TCRdb's copy keeps in-frame clones and lacks some. The sample comprises around 100,000 clones, roughly 86% of which are singletons, and less than 4% rests with the top ten. With respect to this clone: What it binds is not known.

The sequence was collected from a human donor with non-small cell lung cancer that progressed on radiotherapy plus ipilimumab. Some clones in this sample may be carry-over from other donors' samples. This sample comprised peripheral blood, obtained from a patient treated with radiotherapy plus ipilimumab.

The CDR3, as DNA: TGCAGCCATGGCAGGGGAGATACGCAGTATTTT. Protein product: CSHGRGDTQYF. V is TRBV29-1 and J is TRBJ2-3; D perhaps matches TRBD1 (6 bases). Germline values: CDR1 SQVTM, CDR2 ANQGSEA. The CDR3 has 11 amino acids. Trimming cost V 8 bases and J 5 bases, with 11 bases left between them.